This TCR beta chain was captured by sequencing in a study of cytomegalovirus exposure and HLA in healthy donors. Notes on the study in general: Follow-up analysis found HLA locus-dependent TCR association rates, highest for DRB1 and lowest for HLA-C. Another analysis was done later, and it associated roughly 15,000 TCR beta sequences with HLA alleles at 0.05 false discovery rate.

Looked up from germline, CDR1 is SEHNR and CDR2 is FQNEAQ (reference sequence). Trimming cost V 5 bases and J 7 bases; bases outside gene matches: 8. CDR3 size: 14 residues. PCR used 60 Vbeta primers and 13 Jbeta primers. Assay used: immunoSEQ multiplex PCR; TCRdb lists only in-frame clones, some missing. The sample includes 90,000 to 150,000 clones, over 65% of them seen just once. Only a few counts were recorded for this clone. Its antigen is not identified. Material for sequencing was PBMCs. This clonotype was obtained from a woman in her twenties or thirties in good health and CMV-seropositive. The chain links TRBV7-9 to TRBJ2-1; TRBD2 matches 7 bases. DNA for the CDR3: TGTGCCAGCAGCCCCTATATCGGGGGGAATGAGCAGTTCTTC. It is translated as CASSPYIGGNEQFF.